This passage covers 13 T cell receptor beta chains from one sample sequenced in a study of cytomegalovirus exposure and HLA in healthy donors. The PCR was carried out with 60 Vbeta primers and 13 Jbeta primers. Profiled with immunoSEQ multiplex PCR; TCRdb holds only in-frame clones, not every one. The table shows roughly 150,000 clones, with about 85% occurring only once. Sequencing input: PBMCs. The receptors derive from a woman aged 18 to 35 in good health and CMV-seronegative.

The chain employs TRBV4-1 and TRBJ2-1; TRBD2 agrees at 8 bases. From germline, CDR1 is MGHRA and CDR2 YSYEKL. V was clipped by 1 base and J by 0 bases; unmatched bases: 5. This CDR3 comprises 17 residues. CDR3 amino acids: CASSQALAESSYNEQFF. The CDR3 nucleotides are TGCGCCAGCAGCCAAGCACTAGCGGAGAGCTCCTACAATGAGCAGTTCTTC.

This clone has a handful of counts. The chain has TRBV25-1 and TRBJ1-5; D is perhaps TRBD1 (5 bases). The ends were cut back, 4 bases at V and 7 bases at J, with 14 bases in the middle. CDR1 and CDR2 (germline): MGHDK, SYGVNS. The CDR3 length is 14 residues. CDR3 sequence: CASSAAGGRQPQHF. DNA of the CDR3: TGTGCCAGCAGTGCCGCGGGGGGGAGGCAGCCCCAGCATTTT.

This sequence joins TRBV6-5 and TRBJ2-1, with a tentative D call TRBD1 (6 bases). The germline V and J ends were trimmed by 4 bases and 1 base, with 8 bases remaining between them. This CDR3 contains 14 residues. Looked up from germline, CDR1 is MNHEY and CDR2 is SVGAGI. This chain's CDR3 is CASSWDTSYNEQFF. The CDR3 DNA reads TGTGCCAGCAGTTGGGACACTTCCTACAATGAGCAGTTCTTC.

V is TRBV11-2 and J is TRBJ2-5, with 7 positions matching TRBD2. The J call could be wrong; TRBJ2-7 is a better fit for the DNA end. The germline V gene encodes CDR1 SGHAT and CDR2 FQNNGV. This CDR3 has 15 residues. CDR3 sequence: CASSSEERDLHEQYF. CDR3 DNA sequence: TGTGCCAGCAGCTCGGAAGAGCGGGATCTGCACGAGCAGTACTTC.

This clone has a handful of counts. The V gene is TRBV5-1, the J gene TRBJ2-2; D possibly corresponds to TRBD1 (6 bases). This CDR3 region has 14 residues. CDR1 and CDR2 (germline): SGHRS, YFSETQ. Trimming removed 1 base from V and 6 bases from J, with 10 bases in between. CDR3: CASSLSSGAGELFF. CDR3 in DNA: TGCGCCAGCAGCTTGAGTTCAGGGGCCGGGGAGCTGTTTTTT.

In DNA form, the CDR3 reads TGTGCCAGCAGCTCCCGCGGGGGGGCTAGGGAAAAACTGTTTTTT. It yields the protein CASSSRGGAREKLFF. The chain has TRBV7-9 and TRBJ1-4; D is perhaps TRBD1 (6 bases). Germline V CDR1 and CDR2: SEHNR, FQNEAQ (reference sequence). Trimming took 4 bases from V and 8 from J, leaving 17 bases between them. The CDR3 consists of 15 residues.

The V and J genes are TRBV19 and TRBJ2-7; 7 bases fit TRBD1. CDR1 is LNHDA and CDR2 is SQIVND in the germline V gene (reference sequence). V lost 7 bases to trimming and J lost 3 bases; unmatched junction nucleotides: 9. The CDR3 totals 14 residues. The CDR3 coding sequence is TGTGCCAGTACTCCCGGGACAGCGAACTACGAGCAGTACTTC. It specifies CASTPGTANYEQYF.

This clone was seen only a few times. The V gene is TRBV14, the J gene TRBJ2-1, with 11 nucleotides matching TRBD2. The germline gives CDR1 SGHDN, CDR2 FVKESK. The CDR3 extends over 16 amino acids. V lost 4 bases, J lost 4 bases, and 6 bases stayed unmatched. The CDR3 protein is CASSPLAGGTYNEQFF. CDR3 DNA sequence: TGTGCCAGCAGCCCCTTAGCGGGAGGGACGTACAATGAGCAGTTCTTC.

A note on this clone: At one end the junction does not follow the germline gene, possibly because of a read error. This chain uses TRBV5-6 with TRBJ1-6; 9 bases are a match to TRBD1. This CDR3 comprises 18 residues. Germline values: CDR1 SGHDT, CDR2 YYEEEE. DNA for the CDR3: TGTGTCAGCAGCTCGATTGGGAGTTTGGGACAGGGTGTAGCACCCCTCCACTTT. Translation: CVSSSIGSLGQGVAPLHF.

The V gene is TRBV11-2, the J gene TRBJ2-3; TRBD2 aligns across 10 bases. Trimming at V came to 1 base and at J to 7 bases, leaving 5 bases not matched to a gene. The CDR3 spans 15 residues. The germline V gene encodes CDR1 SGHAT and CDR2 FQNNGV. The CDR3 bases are TGTGCCAGCAGCTTAGTCCCGGGACTAGCGAATACGCAGTATTTT. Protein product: CASSLVPGLANTQYF.

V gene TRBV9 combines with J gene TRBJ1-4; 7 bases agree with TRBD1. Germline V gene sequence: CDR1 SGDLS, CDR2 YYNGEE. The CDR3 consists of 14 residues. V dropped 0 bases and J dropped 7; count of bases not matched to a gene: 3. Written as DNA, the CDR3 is TGTGCCAGCAGCGTAGGAGGGGGCTCTGAAAAACTGTTTTTT. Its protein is CASSVGGGSEKLFF.

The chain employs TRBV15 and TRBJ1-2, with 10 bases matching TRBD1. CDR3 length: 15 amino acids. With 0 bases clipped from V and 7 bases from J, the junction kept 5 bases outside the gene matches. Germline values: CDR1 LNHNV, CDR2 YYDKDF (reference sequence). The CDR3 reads CATSRDRQGAGGYTF. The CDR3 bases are TGTGCCACCAGCAGAGATCGACAGGGGGCGGGTGGCTACACCTTC. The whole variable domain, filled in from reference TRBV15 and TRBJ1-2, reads DAMVIQNPRYQVTQFGKPVTLSCSQTLNHNVMYWYQQKSSQAPKLLFHYYDKDFNNEADTPDNFQSRRPNTSFCFLDIRSPGLGDTAMYLCATSRDRQGAGGYTFGSGTRLTVV.

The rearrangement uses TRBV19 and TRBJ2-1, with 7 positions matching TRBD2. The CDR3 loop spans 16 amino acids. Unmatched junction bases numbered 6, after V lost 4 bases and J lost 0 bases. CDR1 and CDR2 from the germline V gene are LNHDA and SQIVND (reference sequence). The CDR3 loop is CASSTFGRSSYNEQFF. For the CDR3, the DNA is TGTGCCAGTAGTACTTTCGGGAGGTCCTCCTACAATGAGCAGTTCTTC.